Presented here are 20 T cell receptor beta chains from one specimen sequenced in a study of response to subunit inactivated influenza vaccine. From the RT-PCR reads, TCRdb called clonotypes with MiXCR, one entry per CDR3 protein. The table has roughly 780,000 distinct CDR3 sequences, 15% to 20% seen once. The sequenced sample was PBMCs from blood, obtained roughly 5 days after vaccination. The receptors come from a man aged 45-60 years who received an inactivated influenza vaccine.

This clonotype appeared a few times. The genes are TRBV4-3 and TRBJ1-5; D unclear. The CDR3 extends over 17 amino acids. The germline V and J ends were trimmed by 0 bases and 2 bases, with 14 bases remaining between them. The germline CDR1 and CDR2 sequences are LGHNA and YSLEER. The DNA for the CDR3 is TGCGCCAGCAGCCAAGACGCCGGGGTCTTGGGCAATCAGCCCCAGCATTTT. Residues: CASSQDAGVLGNQPQHF.

The V call is TRBV4-3, the J call TRBJ2-1; no clear D. The CDR3 runs 14 residues. The germline gives CDR1 LGHNA, CDR2 YSLEER. The ends were cut back, 4 bases at V and 2 bases at J, with 9 bases in the middle. CDR3 DNA sequence: TGCGCCAGCAGCCCGGACGGTACCTACAATGAGCAGTTCTTC. This codes for CASSPDGTYNEQFF.

This clonotype has a handful of counts. This chain uses TRBV6-5 with TRBJ2-7; 10 bases line up with TRBD2. J gave up 4 bases and V 0 bases, and 9 bases lay outside the gene matches. Looked up from germline, CDR1 is MNHEY and CDR2 is SVGAGI. The length of the CDR3 is 17 residues. Written as DNA, the CDR3 is TGTGCCAGCAGTTACTCGTCCCTAGCGGGAGCCTCTTACGAGCAGTACTTC. Protein product: CASSYSSLAGASYEQYF.

The chain carries TRBV18 and TRBJ2-7; TRBD1 aligns across 7 bases. The CDR3 has 13 residues. Germline assignment: CDR1 KGHSH and CDR2 LQKENI. J gave up 6 bases and V 5 bases, and 7 bases lay outside the gene matches. The CDR3 loop reads CASSSGTAFEQYF. The CDR3 DNA reads as TGTGCCAGCTCATCCGGGACAGCGTTCGAGCAGTACTTC.

This CDR3 reads CASRDRIPPNEQFF. The CDR3 nucleotides read TGTGCCAGCAGGGACAGAATCCCCCCCAATGAGCAGTTCTTC. The J gene is TRBJ2-1, the V gene TRBV12-3 or TRBV12-4, with a tentative D call TRBD1 (6 bases). The CDR3 is 14 amino acids. The germline V and J ends were trimmed by 6 bases and 6 bases, with 15 bases remaining between them.

The chain recombines TRBV29-1 with TRBJ2-5; D not resolved. This CDR3 comprises 12 residues. CDR1 is SQVTM, CDR2 ANQGSEA, per germline. Trimming removed 6 bases from V and 4 bases from J, with 12 bases in between. Here the CDR3 DNA reads TGCAGCGTAGGTTCGGGTTCAGAGACCCAGTACTTC. It yields the protein CSVGSGSETQYF. The whole variable domain, remainder taken from reference TRBV29-1 and TRBJ2-5, is SAVISQKPSRDICQRGTSLTIQCQVDSQVTMMFWYRQQPGQSLTLIATANQGSEATYESGFVIDKFPISRPNLTFSTLTVSNMSPEDSSIYLCSVGSGSETQYFGPGTRLLVL.

This clonotype was counted at least ten times. The chain uses TRBV25-1 and TRBJ2-7; 7 bases agree with TRBD2. Germline loops: CDR1 MGHDK, CDR2 SYGVNS. V dropped 6 bases and J dropped 5; count of bases not matched to a gene: 10. The CDR3 loop spans 14 amino acids. The CDR3 DNA reads TGTGCCAGCAGGGCCCGGGACTATCCAAACGAGCAGTACTTC. Its translation: CASRARDYPNEQYF.

The chain links TRBV4-2 to TRBJ1-1; the match to TRBD1 covers 8 bases. This CDR3 is 17 amino acids long. Germline values: CDR1 LGHNA, CDR2 YNFKEQ. V trimming: 2 bases; J trimming: 0 bases; junction bases outside the gene matches: 8. The CDR3 DNA is TGTGCCAGCAGCCAACTACCACCGGGACAGGTGAACACTGAAGCTTTCTTT. This translates into CASSQLPPGQVNTEAFF.

This sequence joins TRBV4-1 and TRBJ2-3; 8 nucleotides line up with TRBD2. V dropped 3 bases and J dropped 2; count of bases not matched to a gene: 10. CDR1 MGHRA and CDR2 YSYEKL come from the germline V gene. CDR3 length: 17 residues. CDR3 region: CASSQYNSGGFTDTQYF. For the CDR3, the DNA is TGCGCCAGCAGCCAGTACAACAGCGGGGGTTTCACAGATACGCAGTATTTT.

The CDR3 here is CAIRIQPNTGELFF. Written as DNA, the CDR3 is TGTGCCATCAGGATACAACCGAACACCGGGGAGCTGTTTTTT. The rearrangement uses TRBV10-3 and TRBJ2-2; D is unresolved. This CDR3 has 14 amino acids. The ends were cut back, 6 bases at V and 0 bases at J, with 8 bases in the middle. CDR1 ENHRY and CDR2 SYGVKD come from the germline V gene.

V gene TRBV6-5 combines with J gene TRBJ2-5; 10 bases line up with TRBD2. CDR3 length: 15 amino acids. V dropped 4 bases and J dropped 4; count of bases not matched to a gene: 6. Germline-derived CDR1 and CDR2 are MNHEY and SVGAGI. The CDR3 sequence is CASSWSGRAGETQYF. The DNA of the CDR3 is TGTGCCAGCAGTTGGAGCGGGAGGGCCGGAGAGACCCAGTACTTC.

The J gene is TRBJ2-3, the V gene TRBV20-1; D possibly corresponds to TRBD2 (6 bases). This CDR3 region has 14 residues. The ends were cut back, 1 base at V and 2 bases at J, with 10 bases in the middle. The germline CDR1 and CDR2 sequences are DFQATT and SNEGSKA (reference sequence). The CDR3, as DNA: TGCAGTGCTAGAGCGGCGGGACCCACAGATACGCAGTATTTT. Its translation is CSARAAGPTDTQYF.

In its sample, this clonotype was seen a few times. The J gene is TRBJ2-3, the V gene TRBV10-3; a weak D match, TRBD1 (7 bases). Germline V lookup: CDR1 ENHRY, CDR2 SYGVKD. The CDR3 is 12 residues long. The ends were cut back, 10 bases at V and 6 bases at J, with 14 bases in the middle. As DNA, the CDR3 is TGTGCCACCGCAGGGGGGACGGATACGCAGTATTTT. Translated: CATAGGTDTQYF.

This clonotype was seen at least ten times. This sequence joins TRBV20-1 and TRBJ2-3, with 10 bases fitting TRBD2. J was trimmed by 2 bases and V by 3 bases; bases with no gene match: 5. The germline CDR1 and CDR2 sequences are DFQATT and SNEGSKA (reference sequence). The CDR3 spans 15 residues. CDR3 in DNA: TGCAGTGCTAGGGCCGGACTAGCGGACACAGATACGCAGTATTTT. This codes for CSARAGLADTDTQYF.

This clonotype was counted between two and nine times. J is TRBJ2-2 and V is TRBV6-1; maybe TRBD1 (5 bases). The CDR3 is made up of 15 amino acids. V was cut by 6 bases and J by 3 bases, with 14 bases left in between. Germline-derived CDR1 and CDR2 are MNHNS and SASEGT. Here the CDR3 DNA reads TGTGCCAGCAGCCCGCTTATAGGGGACACCGGGGAGCTGTTTTTT. It encodes CASSPLIGDTGELFF.

The chain uses TRBV28 and TRBJ2-1; 10 nucleotides agree with TRBD1. V dropped 4 bases and J dropped 9; count of bases not matched to a gene: 9. The CDR3 length is 15 residues. Germline CDR1 and CDR2: MDHEN and SYDVKM. In DNA, the CDR3 is TGTGCCAGCAGTTCTCCGGGACAGGGGATTGGTGAGCAGTTCTTC. Protein product: CASSSPGQGIGEQFF. Full variable domain (outside the CDR3, taken from reference TRBV28 and TRBJ2-1): DVKVTQSSRYLVKRTGEKVFLECVQDMDHENMFWYRQDPGLGLRLIYFSYDVKMKEKGDIPEGYSVSREKKERFSLILESASTNQTSMYLCASSSPGQGIGEQFFGPGTRLTVL.

As DNA, the CDR3 is TGTGCCAGCAGCTTAGCGGGACCGGGAGTCCGCGCTGAAGCTTTCTTT. Its protein product is CASSLAGPGVRAEAFF. V and J are TRBV7-2 and TRBJ1-1, with D possibly TRBD1 on 5 matching bases. Deletions cut 0 bases from V and 6 bases from J, with 17 bases between. CDR3 length: 16 residues. The germline V gene has CDR1 SGHTA and CDR2 FQGNSA.

The rearrangement links TRBV19 to TRBJ2-2; D unresolved. Per the germline V gene, CDR1 is LNHDA and CDR2 is SQIVND (reference sequence). The germline V and J ends were trimmed by 5 bases and 13 bases, with 14 bases remaining between them. CDR3 length: 12 residues. For the CDR3, the DNA is TGTGCCAGTAGTTTGGGCCCCTCGGCGCTGTTTTTT. It codes for CASSLGPSALFF. Using reference TRBV19 and TRBJ2-2 for the parts outside the CDR3, the full variable domain is DGGITQSPKYLFRKEGQNVTLSCEQNLNHDAMYWYRQDPGQGLRLIYYSQIVNDFQKGDIAEGYSVSREKKESFPLTVTSAQKNPTAFYLCASSLGPSALFFGEGSRLTVL.

This clonotype was recorded a few times. The V and J genes are TRBV4-3 and TRBJ2-7, with TRBD2 matching over 9 bases. CDR3 size: 15 residues. V trimming: 1 base; J trimming: 6 bases; junction bases outside the gene matches: 7. Germline CDR1 and CDR2: LGHNA and YSLEER. CDR3 nucleotides: TGCGCCAGCAGCCAAGGACTAGCGGCGGGGGGCGAGCAGTACTTC. Translated: CASSQGLAAGGEQYF.

J is TRBJ2-1 and V is TRBV9; 10 nucleotides match TRBD2. Germline V gene lookup returns CDR1 SGDLS and CDR2 YYNGEE. With V trimmed by 3 bases and J by 2 bases, 5 bases remained unmatched. The CDR3 spans 16 residues. DNA of the CDR3: TGTGCCAGCAGCGGACCGAGCGGGGGGGCCTACAATGAGCAGTTCTTC. Translation gives CASSGPSGGAYNEQFF.